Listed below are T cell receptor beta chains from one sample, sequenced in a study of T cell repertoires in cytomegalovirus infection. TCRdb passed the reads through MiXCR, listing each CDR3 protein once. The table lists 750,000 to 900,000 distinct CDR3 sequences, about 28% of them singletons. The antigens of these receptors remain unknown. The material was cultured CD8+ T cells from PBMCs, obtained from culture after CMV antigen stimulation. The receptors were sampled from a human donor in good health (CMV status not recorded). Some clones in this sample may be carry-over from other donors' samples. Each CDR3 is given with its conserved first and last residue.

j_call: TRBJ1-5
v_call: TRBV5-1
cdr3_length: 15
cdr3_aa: CASSLGSGTHQPQHF

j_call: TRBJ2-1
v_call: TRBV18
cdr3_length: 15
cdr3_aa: CASSPDKTVWNEQFF

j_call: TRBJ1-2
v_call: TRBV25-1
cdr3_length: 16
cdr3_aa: CASSDFFSREAYGYTF

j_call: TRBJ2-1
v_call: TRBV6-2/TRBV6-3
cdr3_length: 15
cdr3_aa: CASSRRGSSYNEQFF

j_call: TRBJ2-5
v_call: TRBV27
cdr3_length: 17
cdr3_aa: CASSPLLAGGLQETQYF

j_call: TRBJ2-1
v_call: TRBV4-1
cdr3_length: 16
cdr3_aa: CASSQVPGALDNEQFF

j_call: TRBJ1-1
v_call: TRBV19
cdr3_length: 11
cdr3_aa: CASSIALLTFF

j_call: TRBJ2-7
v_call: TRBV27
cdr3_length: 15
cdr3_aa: CASSLRGHIGYEQYF

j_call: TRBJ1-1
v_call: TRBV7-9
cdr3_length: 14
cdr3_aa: CDNRPVGVDTEAFF

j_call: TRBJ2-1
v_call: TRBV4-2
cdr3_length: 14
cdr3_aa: CASSPTSQYNEQFF

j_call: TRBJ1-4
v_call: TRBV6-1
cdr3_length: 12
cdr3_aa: CASSDLNEKLFF

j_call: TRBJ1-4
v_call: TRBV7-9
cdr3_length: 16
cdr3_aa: CASSTWDRATNEKLFF

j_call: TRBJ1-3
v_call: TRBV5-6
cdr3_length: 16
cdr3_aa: CASSLARQKIGNTIYF

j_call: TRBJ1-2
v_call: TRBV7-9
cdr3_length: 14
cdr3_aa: CASSLSGTGFDYTF

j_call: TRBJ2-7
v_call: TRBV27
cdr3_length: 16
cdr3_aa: CASSSAGFARNYEQYF

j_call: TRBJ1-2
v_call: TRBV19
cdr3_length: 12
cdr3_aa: CASIRGSYGYTF

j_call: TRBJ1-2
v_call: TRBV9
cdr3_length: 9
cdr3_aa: CASSPQRIF

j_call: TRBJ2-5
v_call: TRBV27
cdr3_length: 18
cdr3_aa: CASSSRRPLPGGQETQYF

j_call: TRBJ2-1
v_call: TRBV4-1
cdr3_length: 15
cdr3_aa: CASSQDLSRFYEQFF

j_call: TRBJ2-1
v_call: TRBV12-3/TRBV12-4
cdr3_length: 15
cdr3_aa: CATWLAIDSYNEQFF

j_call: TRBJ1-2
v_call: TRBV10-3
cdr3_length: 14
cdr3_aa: CAISGTPGVDGYTF